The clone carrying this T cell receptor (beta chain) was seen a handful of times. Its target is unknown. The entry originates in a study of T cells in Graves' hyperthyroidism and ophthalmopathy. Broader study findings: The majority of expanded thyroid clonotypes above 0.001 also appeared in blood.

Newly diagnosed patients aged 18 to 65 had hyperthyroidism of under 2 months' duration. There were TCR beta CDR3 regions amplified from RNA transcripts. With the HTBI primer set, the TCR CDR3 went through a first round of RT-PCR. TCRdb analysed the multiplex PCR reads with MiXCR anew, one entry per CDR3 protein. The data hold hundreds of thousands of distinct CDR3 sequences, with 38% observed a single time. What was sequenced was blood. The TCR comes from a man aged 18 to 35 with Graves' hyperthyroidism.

The CDR3 DNA is TGTGCCAGCAGCTTAGATCCGGGGAAAAAGAGACCCCAGTACTTC. Amino acid sequence: CASSLDPGKKRPQYF. V and J are TRBV7-2 and TRBJ2-5; D possibly corresponds to TRBD2 (5 bases). V was pared by 1 base and J by 9 bases, with 18 bases between. Germline CDR1 reads SGHTA; CDR2 reads FQGNSA. The CDR3 runs 15 residues.